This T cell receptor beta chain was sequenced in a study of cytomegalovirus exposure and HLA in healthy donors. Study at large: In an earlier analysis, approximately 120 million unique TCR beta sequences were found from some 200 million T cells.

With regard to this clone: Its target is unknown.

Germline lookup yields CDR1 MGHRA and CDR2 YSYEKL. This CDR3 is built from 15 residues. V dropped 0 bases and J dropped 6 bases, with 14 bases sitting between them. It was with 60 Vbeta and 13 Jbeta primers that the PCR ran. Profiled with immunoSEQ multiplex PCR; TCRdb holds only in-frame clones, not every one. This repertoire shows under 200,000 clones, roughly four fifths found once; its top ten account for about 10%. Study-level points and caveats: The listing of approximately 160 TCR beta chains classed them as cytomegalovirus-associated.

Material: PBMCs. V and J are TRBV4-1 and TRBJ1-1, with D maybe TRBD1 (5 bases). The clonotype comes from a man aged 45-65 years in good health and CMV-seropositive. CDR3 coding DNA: TGCGCCAGCAGCCAAGATCGGGGGGGAAGTGCTGAAGCTTTCTTT. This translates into CASSQDRGGSAEAFF.